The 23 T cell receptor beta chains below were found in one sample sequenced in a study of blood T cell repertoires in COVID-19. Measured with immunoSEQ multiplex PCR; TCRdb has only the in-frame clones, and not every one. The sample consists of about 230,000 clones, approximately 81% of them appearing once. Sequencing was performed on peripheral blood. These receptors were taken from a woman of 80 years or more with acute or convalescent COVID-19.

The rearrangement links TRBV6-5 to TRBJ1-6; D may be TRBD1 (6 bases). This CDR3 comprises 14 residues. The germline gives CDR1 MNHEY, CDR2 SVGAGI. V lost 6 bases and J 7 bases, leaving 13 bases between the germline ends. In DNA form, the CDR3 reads TGTGCCAGCAGGACCGTACAGGGAAATTCACCCCTCCACTTT. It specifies CASRTVQGNSPLHF.

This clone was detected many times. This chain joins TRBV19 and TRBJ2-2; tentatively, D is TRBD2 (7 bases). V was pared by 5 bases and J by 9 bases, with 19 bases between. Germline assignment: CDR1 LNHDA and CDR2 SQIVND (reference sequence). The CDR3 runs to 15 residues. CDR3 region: CASSFLGAGRWELFF. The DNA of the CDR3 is TGTGCCAGTAGTTTCCTGGGGGCCGGGAGGTGGGAGCTGTTTTTT.

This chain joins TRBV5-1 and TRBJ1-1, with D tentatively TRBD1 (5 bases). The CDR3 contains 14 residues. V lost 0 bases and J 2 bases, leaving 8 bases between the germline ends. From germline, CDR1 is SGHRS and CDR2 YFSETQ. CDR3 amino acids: CASSLDGTNTEAFF. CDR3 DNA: TGCGCCAGCAGCTTGGACGGGACTAACACTGAAGCTTTCTTT.

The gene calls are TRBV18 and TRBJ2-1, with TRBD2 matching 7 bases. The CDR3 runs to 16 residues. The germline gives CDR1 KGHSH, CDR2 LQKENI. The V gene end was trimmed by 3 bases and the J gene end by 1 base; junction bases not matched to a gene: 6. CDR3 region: CASSPASGGSYNEQFF. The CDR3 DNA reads TGTGCCAGCTCACCGGCTAGCGGAGGGTCCTACAATGAGCAGTTCTTC.

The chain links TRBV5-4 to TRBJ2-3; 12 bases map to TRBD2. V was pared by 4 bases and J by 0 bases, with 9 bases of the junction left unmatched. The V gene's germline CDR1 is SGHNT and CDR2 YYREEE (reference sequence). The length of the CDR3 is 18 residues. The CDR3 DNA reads TGTGCCAGCAGCCACAACCCGGGGACTAGCGGGAGCACAGATACGCAGTATTTT. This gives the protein CASSHNPGTSGSTDTQYF.

This CDR3 is CASSRLTRTDTQYF. The CDR3 DNA reads as TGTGCCAGCAGCCGACTGACTAGGACAGATACGCAGTATTTT. The genes are TRBV4-2 and TRBJ2-3; D might be TRBD2 (6 bases). The CDR3 has 14 residues. Per germline, CDR1 LGHNA and CDR2 YNFKEQ. V lost 4 bases and J lost 3, with 11 bases in between.

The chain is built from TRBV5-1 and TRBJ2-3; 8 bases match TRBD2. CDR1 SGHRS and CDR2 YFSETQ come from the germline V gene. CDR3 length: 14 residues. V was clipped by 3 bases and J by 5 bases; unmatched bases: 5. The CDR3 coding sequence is TGCGCCAGCAGCTCGGGACTAGAAGGAGATACGCAGTATTTT. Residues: CASSSGLEGDTQYF. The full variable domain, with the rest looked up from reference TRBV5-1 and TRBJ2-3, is KAGVTQTPRYLIKTRGQQVTLSCSPISGHRSVSWYQQTPGQGLQFLFEYFSETQRNKGNFPGRFSGRQFSNSRSEMNVSTLELGDSALYLCASSSGLEGDTQYFGPGTRLTVL.

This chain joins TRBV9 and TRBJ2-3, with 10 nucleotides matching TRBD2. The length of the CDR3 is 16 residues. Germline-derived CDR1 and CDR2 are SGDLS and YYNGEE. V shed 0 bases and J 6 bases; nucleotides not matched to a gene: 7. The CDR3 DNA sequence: TGTGCCAGCAGCGTAGGAAGCGGGGGGGCCTCGGATACGCAGTATTTT. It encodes CASSVGSGGASDTQYF. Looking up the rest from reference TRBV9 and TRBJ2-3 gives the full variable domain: DSGVTQTPKHLITATGQRVTLRCSPRSGDLSVYWYQQSLDQGLQFLIQYYNGEERAKGNILERFSAQQFPDLHSELNLSSLELGDSALYFCASSVGSGGASDTQYFGPGTRLTVL.

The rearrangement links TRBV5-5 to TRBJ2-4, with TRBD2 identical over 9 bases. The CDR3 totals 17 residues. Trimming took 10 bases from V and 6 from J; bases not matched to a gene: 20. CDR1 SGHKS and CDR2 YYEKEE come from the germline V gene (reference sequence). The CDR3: CARGGGVTGALSNIQYF. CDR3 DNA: TGTGCCCGCGGCGGGGGGGTTACAGGGGCCTTATCAAACATTCAGTACTTC.

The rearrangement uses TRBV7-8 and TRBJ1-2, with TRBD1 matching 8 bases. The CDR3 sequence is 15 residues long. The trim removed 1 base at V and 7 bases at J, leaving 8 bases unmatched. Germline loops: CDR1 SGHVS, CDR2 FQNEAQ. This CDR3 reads CASSLGGTGFGGYTF. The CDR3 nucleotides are TGTGCCAGCAGCTTAGGCGGGACAGGATTTGGTGGCTACACCTTC.

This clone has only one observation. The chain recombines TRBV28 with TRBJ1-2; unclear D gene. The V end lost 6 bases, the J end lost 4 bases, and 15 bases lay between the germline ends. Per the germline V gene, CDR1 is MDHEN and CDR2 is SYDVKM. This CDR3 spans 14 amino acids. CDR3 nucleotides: TGTGCCAGCAGCCCCCCCGGGAGACTCTATGGCTACACCTTC. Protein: CASSPPGRLYGYTF.

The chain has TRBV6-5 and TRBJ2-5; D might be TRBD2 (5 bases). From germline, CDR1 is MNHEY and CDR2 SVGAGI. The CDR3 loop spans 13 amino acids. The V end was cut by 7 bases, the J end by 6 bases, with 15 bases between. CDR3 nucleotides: TGTGCCAGCAATCCGGGATTTAGTAAGACCCAGTACTTC. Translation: CASNPGFSKTQYF.

The DNA of the CDR3 is TGTGCCAGCAGGGACGTAGGCAGGGTCGCTGAAGCTTTCTTT. This gives the protein CASRDVGRVAEAFF. V and J are TRBV3-1 (or the pseudogene TRBV3-2) and TRBJ1-1; a weak D match, TRBD1 (5 bases). Germline CDR1 LGHDT, CDR2 YNNKEL (reference sequence). V lost 6 bases to trimming and J lost 6 bases, with 17 bases between them. The CDR3 is 14 amino acids.

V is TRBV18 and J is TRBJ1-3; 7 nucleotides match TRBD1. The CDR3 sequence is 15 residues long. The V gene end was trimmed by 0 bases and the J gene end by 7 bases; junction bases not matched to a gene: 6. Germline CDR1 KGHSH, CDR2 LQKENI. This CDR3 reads CASSPPSAGGNTIYF. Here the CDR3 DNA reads TGTGCCAGCTCACCACCCTCGGCAGGGGGGAACACCATATATTTT.

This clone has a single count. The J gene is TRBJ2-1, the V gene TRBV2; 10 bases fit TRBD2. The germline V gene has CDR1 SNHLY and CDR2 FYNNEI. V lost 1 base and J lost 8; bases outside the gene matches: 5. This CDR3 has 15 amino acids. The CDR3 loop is CASSEGSGGVYEQFF. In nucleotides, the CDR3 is TGTGCCAGCAGTGAAGGGAGCGGGGGGGTGTATGAGCAGTTCTTC.

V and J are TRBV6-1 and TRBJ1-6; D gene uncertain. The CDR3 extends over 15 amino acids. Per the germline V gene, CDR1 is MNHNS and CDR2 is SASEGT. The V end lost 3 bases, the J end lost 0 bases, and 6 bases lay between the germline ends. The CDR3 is CASSEGSSYNSPLHF. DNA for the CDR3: TGTGCCAGCAGTGAGGGGAGCTCCTATAATTCACCCCTCCACTTT.

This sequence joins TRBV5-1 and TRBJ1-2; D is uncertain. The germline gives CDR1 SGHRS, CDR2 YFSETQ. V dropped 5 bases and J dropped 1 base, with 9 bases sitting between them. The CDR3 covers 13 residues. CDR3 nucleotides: TGCGCCAGCAGAATTGAGGGTAACTATGGCTACACCTTC. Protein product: CASRIEGNYGYTF. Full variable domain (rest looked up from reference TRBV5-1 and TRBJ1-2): KAGVTQTPRYLIKTRGQQVTLSCSPISGHRSVSWYQQTPGQGLQFLFEYFSETQRNKGNFPGRFSGRQFSNSRSEMNVSTLELGDSALYLCASRIEGNYGYTFGSGTRLTVV.

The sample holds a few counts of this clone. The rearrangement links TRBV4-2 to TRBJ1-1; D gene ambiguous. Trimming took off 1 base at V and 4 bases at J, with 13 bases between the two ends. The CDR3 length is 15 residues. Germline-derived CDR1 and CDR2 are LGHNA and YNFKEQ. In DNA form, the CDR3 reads TGTGCCAGCAGCCAAGGACTCTTGGAGGGCACTGAAGCTTTCTTT. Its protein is CASSQGLLEGTEAFF.

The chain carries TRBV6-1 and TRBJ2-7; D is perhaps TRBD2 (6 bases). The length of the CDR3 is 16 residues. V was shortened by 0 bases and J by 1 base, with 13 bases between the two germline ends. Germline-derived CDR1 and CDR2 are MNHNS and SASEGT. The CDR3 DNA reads TGTGCCAGCAGTGAAGCAAGGCTAGCGACTTCCTACGAGCAGTACTTC. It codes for CASSEARLATSYEQYF.

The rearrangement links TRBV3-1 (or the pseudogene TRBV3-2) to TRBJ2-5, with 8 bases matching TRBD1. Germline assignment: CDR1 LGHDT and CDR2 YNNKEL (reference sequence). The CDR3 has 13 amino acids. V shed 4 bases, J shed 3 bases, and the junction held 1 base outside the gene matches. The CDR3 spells CASSPQGEETQYF. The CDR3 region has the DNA TGTGCCAGCAGCCCACAGGGGGAAGAGACCCAGTACTTC.

DNA for the CDR3: TGTGCCAGCAGTTTGAGAGGCGGCACCCGGCCTAATGGCTACACCTTC. As protein: CASSLRGGTRPNGYTF. The chain has TRBV19 and TRBJ1-2; D not resolved. CDR3 length: 16 residues. Trimming left V 9 bases short and J 6 bases short, with 26 bases between. Germline loops: CDR1 LNHDA, CDR2 SQIVND (reference sequence). The complete variable domain, with remaining parts taken from reference TRBV19 and TRBJ1-2, reads DGGITQSPKYLFRKEGQNVTLSCEQNLNHDAMYWYRQDPGQGLRLIYYSQIVNDFQKGDIAEGYSVSREKKESFPLTVTSAQKNPTAFYLCASSLRGGTRPNGYTFGSGTRLTVV.

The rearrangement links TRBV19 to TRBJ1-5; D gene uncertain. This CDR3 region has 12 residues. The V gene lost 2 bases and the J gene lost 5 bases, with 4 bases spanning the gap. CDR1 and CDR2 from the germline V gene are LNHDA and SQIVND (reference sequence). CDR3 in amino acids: CASSIIDQPQHF. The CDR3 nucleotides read TGTGCCAGTAGTATAATCGATCAGCCCCAGCATTTT. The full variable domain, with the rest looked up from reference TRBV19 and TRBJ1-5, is DGGITQSPKYLFRKEGQNVTLSCEQNLNHDAMYWYRQDPGQGLRLIYYSQIVNDFQKGDIAEGYSVSREKKESFPLTVTSAQKNPTAFYLCASSIIDQPQHFGDGTRLSIL.

The chain's CDR3 is CASSSGQGGAGELFF. CDR3 nucleotides: TGTGCCAGCAGCTCAGGGCAGGGAGGGGCCGGGGAGCTGTTTTTT. The chain recombines TRBV4-2 with TRBJ2-2; 7 bases line up with TRBD2. Germline V gene data show CDR1 as LGHNA and CDR2 as YNFKEQ. This CDR3 region has 15 residues. Losses at the gene ends were 5 bases for V and 6 bases for J; bases not matched to a gene: 9.